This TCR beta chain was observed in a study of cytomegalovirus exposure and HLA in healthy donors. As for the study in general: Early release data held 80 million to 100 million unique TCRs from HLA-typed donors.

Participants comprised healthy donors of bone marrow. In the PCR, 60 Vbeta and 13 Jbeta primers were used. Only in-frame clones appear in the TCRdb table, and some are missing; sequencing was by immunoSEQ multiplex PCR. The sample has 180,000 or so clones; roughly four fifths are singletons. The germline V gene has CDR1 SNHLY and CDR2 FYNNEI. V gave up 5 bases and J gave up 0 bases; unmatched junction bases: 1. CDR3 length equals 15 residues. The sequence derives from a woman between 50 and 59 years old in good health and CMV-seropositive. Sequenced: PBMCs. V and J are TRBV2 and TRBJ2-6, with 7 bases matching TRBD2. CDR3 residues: CASSLAGSGANVLTF. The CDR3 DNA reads TGTGCCAGCAGTTTAGCGGGCTCTGGGGCCAACGTCCTGACTTTC.